This T cell receptor (beta chain) originates from a study of T cell repertoires in cytomegalovirus infection. There are a few counts of this clonotype. The target antigen is unknown. Germline trimming cut 0 bases from V and 3 bases from J; bases unmatched to any gene: 2. Germline CDR1 is SGHTA and CDR2 is FQGNSA. This CDR3 comprises 15 residues. One entry per CDR3 protein results from TCRdb running MiXCR on the reads. This sample carries some 500,000 distinct CDR3 sequences, around a third of them seen once, and the ten largest clones take roughly 15%. The V call is TRBV7-2, the J call TRBJ2-1, with 7 bases fitting TRBD2. This sequence originates from a human donor in good health (CMV status not recorded). Some clones in this sample may be carry-over from other donors' samples. Source: cultured PBMCs, taken from culture after CMV antigen stimulation. The CDR3 sequence: CASSLAGGLYNEQFF. The CDR3 region has the DNA TGTGCCAGCAGCTTAGCGGGAGGGCTCTACAATGAGCAGTTCTTC. Variable domain in full (rest from reference TRBV7-2 and TRBJ2-1): GAGVSQSPSNKVTEKGKDVELRCDPISGHTALYWYRQSLGQGLEFLIYFQGNSAPDKSGLPSDRFSAERTGGSVSTLTIQRTQQEDSAVYLCASSLAGGLYNEQFFGPGTRLTVL.